A selection of T cell receptor beta chains follows, all from one sample in a study of T cell responses to AZD1222 COVID-19 vaccine. TCRdb's table, derived via immunoSEQ multiplex PCR, lists solely in-frame clones and lacks some. Counted here are about 93,000 clones, roughly 90% occurring once; the ten biggest clones make up about 2.8%. Material: peripheral blood, obtained on day 0 of MenACWY control vaccination. These receptors were taken from an adult in good health. CDR3s include the opening cysteine and the closing phenylalanine or tryptophan. A D gene is named only where the DNA matches it firmly. Clone size is shown for a subset of rows, as once, few, many or a class of expanded clone.

d_call,j_call,clone_size,v_call,cdr3_nt,cdr3_aa
NA,TRBJ1-1,NA,TRBV9,TGTGCCAGCAGCCCAACATACAGGGTGTTCAACACTGAAGCTTTCTTT,CASSPTYRVFNTEAFF
NA,TRBJ1-6,NA,TRBV7-3,TGTGCCAGCAGCACAAGTGGGGGCGCGGGTTCACCCCTCCACTTT,CASSTSGGAGSPLHF
TRBD1,TRBJ1-5,NA,TRBV6-1,TGTGCCAGCAGTGAAGCGAGTCAAGGGGGCTTGAATCAGCCCCAGCATTTT,CASSEASQGGLNQPQHF
NA,TRBJ2-5,NA,TRBV11-2,TGTGCCAGCAGCTACCAAGAGACCCAGTACTTC,CASSYQETQYF
NA,TRBJ1-3,NA,TRBV4-3,TGCGCCAGCAGCCAAGGGGAGTCTGGAAACACCATATATTTT,CASSQGESGNTIYF
NA,TRBJ1-5,few,TRBV7-8,TGTGCCAGCCGCCGTCTAGATCAGCCCCAGCATTTT,CASRRLDQPQHF
NA,TRBJ2-2,NA,TRBV5-1,TGCGCCAGCAGCTTGGCGGCTAGCGTGAACACCGGGGAGCTGTTTTTT,CASSLAASVNTGELFF
TRBD2,TRBJ2-5,NA,TRBV7-2,TGTGCCAGCAGCCCCGTCGCTAGCGGGCAAGAGACCCAGTACTTC,CASSPVASGQETQYF
TRBD1,TRBJ1-3,NA,TRBV4-1,TGCGCCAGCAGCCAACAGGGGGCTGGTGGAAACACCATATATTTT,CASSQQGAGGNTIYF
TRBD1,TRBJ1-1,NA,TRBV7-3,TGTGCCAGCAGCTTCTTACCGACAGGGGAAGACACTGAAGCTTTCTTT,CASSFLPTGEDTEAFF
NA,TRBJ2-3,NA,TRBV5-1,TGCGCCAGCAGTCGTGAGTTTGATACGCAGTATTTT,CASSREFDTQYF
NA,TRBJ1-2,NA,TRBV7-3,TGTGCCAGCAGCCCGCAGGGAGGGGACTATGGCTACACCTTC,CASSPQGGDYGYTF
TRBD1,TRBJ1-2,NA,TRBV28,TGTGCCAGCAGCCGACTGGGACAGGGGGCCTTGGCAAACTATGGCTACACCTTC,CASSRLGQGALANYGYTF
NA,TRBJ1-1,NA,TRBV19,TGTGCCAGTAGTATAGTGGGAAGGGACACTGAAGCTTTCTTT,CASSIVGRDTEAFF
NA,TRBJ2-7,NA,TRBV6-5,TGTGCCAGCAGTTACTCTAGACTAGAGAGTAACGAGCAGTACTTC,CASSYSRLESNEQYF
NA,TRBJ1-2,once,TRBV19,TGTGCCAGTAGTGGGACCGCCTCTTTTGGCTACACCTTC,CASSGTASFGYTF